The next 21 T cell receptor beta chains were all read from a single sample in a study of chemoradiotherapy in HPV16-positive cancers (dated by TCRdb to between 2021 and 2024). Library prep was done by the immunoSEQ multiplex PCR assay. The table comes from immuneACCESS by way of TCRdb, which keeps in-frame sequences with V and J called. Part of the clones is missing from these tables; in studies checked, under half for an unresolved V gene and the rest for unknown reasons. Recorded for this sample are around 68,000 clones; about nine tenths of them occurred a single time. Around 4.4% of the sample is taken by the ten largest. Source: blood, taken from a patient who underwent chemoradiotherapy. These receptors came from a human donor with HPV-associated anogenital cancer.

The chain has TRBV30 and TRBJ1-3, with 8 bases lining up with TRBD1. Losses at the gene ends were 8 bases for V and 4 bases for J; bases not matched to a gene: 7. The CDR3 runs to 13 residues. Per the germline V gene, CDR1 is GTSNPN and CDR2 is SVGIG (reference sequence). In DNA form, the CDR3 reads TGTGCCAGTGGGACAGGCGGCGGAAACACCATATATTTT. Translated: CASGTGGGNTIYF.

This rearrangement joins TRBV28 to TRBJ1-1, with D perhaps TRBD1 (5 bases). This CDR3 has 16 residues. Trimming left V 3 bases short and J 2 bases short, with 16 bases between. Germline V gene data show CDR1 as MDHEN and CDR2 as SYDVKM. CDR3 amino acids: CASSLLGQGGNTEAFF. DNA of the CDR3: TGTGCCAGCAGTTTGTTGGGTCAGGGAGGAAACACTGAAGCTTTCTTT.

The chain combines TRBV4-2 with TRBJ2-3; a weak D match, TRBD1 (5 bases). Looked up from germline, CDR1 is LGHNA and CDR2 is YNFKEQ. V was pared by 8 bases and J by 2 bases, with 17 bases between. The CDR3 has 15 residues. The CDR3 DNA reads TGTGCCAGCTCCCAAGATGGACAAGACACAGATACGCAGTATTTT. Protein product: CASSQDGQDTDTQYF.

The V and J genes are TRBV30 and TRBJ2-7, with 10 bases lining up with TRBD1. The CDR3 totals 15 residues. CDR1 and CDR2 from the germline V gene are GTSNPN and SVGIG (reference sequence). Trimming at V came to 0 bases and at J to 2 bases, leaving 4 bases not matched to a gene. CDR3 in amino acids: CAWSVGTGVPYEQYF. The CDR3 bases are TGTGCCTGGAGTGTAGGGACAGGGGTGCCCTACGAGCAGTACTTC. The entire variable domain, with the rest obtained from reference TRBV30 and TRBJ2-7, is as follows: SQTIHQWPATLVQPVGSPLSLECTVEGTSNPNLYWYRQAAGRGLQLLFYSVGIGQISSEVPQNLSASRPQDRQFILSSKKLLLSDSGFYLCAWSVGTGVPYEQYFGPGTRLTVT.

The rearrangement uses TRBV2 and TRBJ1-5; D uncertain. The germline gives CDR1 SNHLY, CDR2 FYNNEI. This CDR3 has 15 amino acids. Trimming pared 3 bases from V and 0 bases from J, leaving 9 bases between. CDR3 in DNA: TGTGCCAGCAGTGAGGCGGGTTATAGCAATCAGCCCCAGCATTTT. Translating gives CASSEAGYSNQPQHF.

V gene TRBV18 combines with J gene TRBJ2-1; 7 nucleotides line up with TRBD1. The germline V gene encodes CDR1 KGHSH and CDR2 LQKENI. The V and J ends lost 3 bases and 2 bases, in that order; junction bases with no gene match: 4. This CDR3 has 15 residues. DNA of the CDR3: TGTGCCAGCTCACCGGACAGGACCACCTACAATGAGCAGTTCTTC. It translates to CASSPDRTTYNEQFF.

J is TRBJ2-1 and V is TRBV7-2; D might be TRBD1 (5 bases). CDR3 length: 16 amino acids. The V gene lost 5 bases and the J gene lost 1 base, with 15 bases spanning the gap. Germline V gene sequence: CDR1 SGHTA, CDR2 FQGNSA. The CDR3 reads CASSTIRVLSYNEQFF. The CDR3 coding sequence is TGTGCCAGCAGCACCATCAGGGTACTGTCCTACAATGAGCAGTTCTTC.

On this clone itself: The same CDR3 arises from other DNA sequences in this sample as well. This rearrangement joins TRBV7-9 to TRBJ1-6; TRBD1 agrees at 8 bases. Unmatched junction bases numbered 3, after V lost 1 base and J lost 7 bases. The V gene's germline CDR1 is SEHNR and CDR2 FQNEAQ (reference sequence). This CDR3 has 15 residues. CDR3 DNA: TGTGCCAGCAGCTTAGACCGGGACAGGAATTCACCCCTCCACTTT. Residues: CASSLDRDRNSPLHF.

This rearrangement joins TRBV5-1 to TRBJ1-4; 7 bases line up with TRBD1. This CDR3 is built from 14 residues. Per germline, CDR1 SGHRS and CDR2 YFSETQ. V shed 2 bases and J 3 bases; nucleotides not matched to a gene: 1. CDR3 sequence (DNA): TGCGCCAGCAGCTTTGGGACAGCTAATGAAAAACTGTTTTTT. This sequence encodes CASSFGTANEKLFF.

The chain has TRBV21-1 and TRBJ2-3; the table calls TRBD2, which could not be checked here. TRBV21-1 is a pseudogene locus. The CDR3 totals 20 residues. Here the CDR3 reads CASSKGRRTSGESFTDTQYF. CDR3 coding DNA: TGTGCCAGCAGCAAAGGGCGGAGAACTAGCGGGGAATCATTCACAGATACGCAGTATTTT.

The chain has TRBV7-9 and TRBJ2-2, with D possibly called TRBD1 or TRBD2 (5 bases each). CDR1 is SEHNR, CDR2 FQNEAQ, per germline (reference sequence). The CDR3 contains 16 residues. Between the trimmed V and J ends, which lost 4 bases and 0 bases, there was a span of 12 bases. The CDR3 here is CASSYYRGANTGELFF. CDR3 bases: TGTGCCAGCAGCTACTACCGGGGCGCGAACACCGGGGAGCTGTTTTTT.

This chain connects TRBV6-6 to TRBJ1-3; D call uncertain. The CDR3 totals 11 residues. V dropped 7 bases and J dropped 4 bases, with 5 bases sitting between them. The germline V gene encodes CDR1 MNHNY and CDR2 SVGAGI (reference sequence). The CDR3 DNA sequence: TGTGCCAGCACCCCCGGAAACACCATATATTTT. This translates into CASTPGNTIYF.

The CDR3 nucleotides read TGTGCCAGCAGTAAAACCCTCTCTGGGCTGTTTTTT. Translated, it gives CASSKTLSGLFF. The J gene is TRBJ2-2, the V gene TRBV28; D is ambiguous. CDR1 and CDR2 from the germline V gene are MDHEN and SYDVKM. This CDR3 is built from 12 residues. V lost 5 bases to trimming and J lost 13 bases, with 14 bases between them.

V is TRBV28 and J is TRBJ1-5, with a weak D call TRBD1 (5 bases). Germline lookup yields CDR1 MDHEN and CDR2 SYDVKM. V was trimmed by 6 bases and J by 11 bases, leaving 14 bases between them. This CDR3 is 12 amino acids long. The CDR3 region has the DNA TGTGCCAGCAGCTTACCGGGGGAGGCCCAGCATTTT. It is translated as CASSLPGEAQHF.

The rearrangement uses TRBV30 and TRBJ1-1, with a tentative D call TRBD1 (5 bases). Trimming left V 3 bases short and J 7 bases short, with 18 bases between. The CDR3 is 14 residues long. CDR1 and CDR2 from the germline V gene are GTSNPN and SVGIG (reference sequence). The CDR3 loop is CAWSESDIPYEAFF. CDR3 in DNA: TGTGCCTGGAGCGAATCGGACATCCCCTATGAAGCTTTCTTT.

The chain carries TRBV7-6 and TRBJ2-1; 8 bases align to TRBD2. V was pared by 7 bases and J by 0 bases, with 5 bases of the junction left unmatched. The CDR3 length is 15 residues. The V gene's germline CDR1 is SGHVS and CDR2 FNYEAQ. For the CDR3, the DNA is TGTGCCAGCACCGCCGCGGGGGGCTCCTACAATGAGCAGTTCTTC. This codes for CASTAAGGSYNEQFF.

This rearrangement joins TRBV6-5 to TRBJ2-2; no clear D gene. Deletions cut 3 bases from V and 6 bases from J, with 8 bases between. Germline values: CDR1 MNHEY, CDR2 SVGAGI. The CDR3 has 13 residues. In DNA form, the CDR3 reads TGTGCCAGCAGTTATACAAGCCCCGGGGAGCTGTTTTTT. Residues: CASSYTSPGELFF.

The gene calls are TRBV28 and TRBJ2-7; TRBD1 agrees at 7 bases. CDR1 MDHEN and CDR2 SYDVKM come from the germline V gene. CDR3 length: 14 amino acids. With V trimmed by 8 bases and J by 3 bases, 10 bases remained unmatched. The CDR3 DNA follows: TGTGCCAGCTACCGACAGGGAAGAAGCTACGAGCAGTACTTC. It translates to CASYRQGRSYEQYF.

The rearrangement links TRBV11-2 to TRBJ2-7; 8 bases are shared with TRBD1. The CDR3 runs to 15 residues. Germline CDR1 SGHAT, CDR2 FQNNGV. The junction had 4 bases not matched to a gene; V was cut back by 1 base and J by 2 bases. CDR3 coding DNA: TGTGCCAGCAGCTTAGTGACAGGGGAAGCCTACGAGCAGTACTTC. This sequence encodes CASSLVTGEAYEQYF.

The J gene is TRBJ2-7, the V gene TRBV5-6, with 7 positions matching TRBD1. CDR3 length: 13 residues. V lost 3 bases and J lost 9; bases outside the gene matches: 9. Germline assignment: CDR1 SGHDT and CDR2 YYEEEE. The CDR3 DNA is TGTGCCAGCAGCTCGACAGGGATCCGGGGGCAGTACTTC. Translated: CASSSTGIRGQYF. Full variable domain (outside the CDR3, taken from reference TRBV5-6 and TRBJ2-7): DAGVTQSPTHLIKTRGQQVTLRCSPKSGHDTVSWYQQALGQGPQFIFQYYEEEERQRGNFPDRFSGHQFPNYSSELNVNALLLGDSALYLCASSSTGIRGQYFGPGTRLTVT.

The chain is built from TRBV18 and TRBJ2-3; 10 bases line up with TRBD2. Germline V lookup: CDR1 KGHSH, CDR2 LQKENI. CDR3 size: 15 residues. V shed 2 bases and J 4 bases; nucleotides not matched to a gene: 3. The CDR3 nucleotides are TGTGCCAGCTCACCATCAGCGGGGGGGTCAGATACGCAGTATTTT. This codes for CASSPSAGGSDTQYF.